This T cell receptor beta chain was captured in a study of blood T cells in healthy people across ages. The germline CDR1 and CDR2 sequences are PRHDT and FYEKMQ (reference sequence). The CDR3 consists of 15 residues. Trimming removed 5 bases at V and 1 base at J, with 13 bases between. This clonotype has just a few counts. For the second PCR, which ran for roughly 6 to 12 cycles, a sample-barcoded 5' primer and a J-beta primer mix were used. MiXCR, applied by TCRdb to the 5' RACE reads, yields one record per CDR3 protein. Among about 720,000 distinct CDR3 sequences listed, about a fifth were seen once.

Sequences were obtained from blood. This clonotype originated in a man aged 65 to 79 in good health. This sequence joins TRBV13 and TRBJ2-3; possibly TRBD1 for D (6 bases). The CDR3: CASSGPRGGTDTQYF. CDR3 sequence (DNA): TGTGCCAGCAGCGGGCCCAGGGGTGGCACAGATACGCAGTATTTT.